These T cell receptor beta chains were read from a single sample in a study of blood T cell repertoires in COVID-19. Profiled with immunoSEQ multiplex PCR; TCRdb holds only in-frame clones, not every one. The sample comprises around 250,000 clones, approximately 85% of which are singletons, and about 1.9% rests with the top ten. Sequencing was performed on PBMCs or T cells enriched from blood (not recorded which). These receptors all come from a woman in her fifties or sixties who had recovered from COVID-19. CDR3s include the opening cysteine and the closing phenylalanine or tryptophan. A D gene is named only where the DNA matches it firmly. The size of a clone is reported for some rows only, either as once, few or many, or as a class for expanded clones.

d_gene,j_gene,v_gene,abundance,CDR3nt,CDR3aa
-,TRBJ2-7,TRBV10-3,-,TGTGCCATCAGTGAAAGTTCCGGTCGGGAGCAGTACTTC,CAISESSGREQYF
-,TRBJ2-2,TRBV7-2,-,TGTGCCAGCAGCTACAAAATCACAGGCACCGGGGAGCTGTTTTTT,CASSYKITGTGELFF
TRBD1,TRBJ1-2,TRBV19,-,TGTGCCAGTAGTTCGGGACAGGGTATGAGCTATGGCTACACCTTC,CASSSGQGMSYGYTF
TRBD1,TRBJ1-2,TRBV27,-,TGTGCCAGCAGTTTAAGGACAGGGGGCTATGGCTACACCTTC,CASSLRTGGYGYTF
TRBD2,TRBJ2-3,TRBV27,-,TGTGCCAGCAGGGCCGGGACTAGCGGGAGTAATACGCAGTATTTT,CASRAGTSGSNTQYF
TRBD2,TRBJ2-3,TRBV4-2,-,TGTGCCAGCAGCCAAGAACTAGCGGGGATCACAGATACGCAGTATTTT,CASSQELAGITDTQYF
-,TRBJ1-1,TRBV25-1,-,TGTGCCAGCAGTGGAGCGGGGTCAGTTAGTGAAGCTTTCTTT,CASSGAGSVSEAFF
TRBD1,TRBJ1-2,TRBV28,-,TGTGCCAGCAGTTTTTCAACCCGACAGGGCCGCTATGGCTACACCTTC,CASSFSTRQGRYGYTF
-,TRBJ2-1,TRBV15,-,TGTGCCACCAGCAGAGAATGGAGCTCCTACAATGAGCAGTTCTTC,CATSREWSSYNEQFF
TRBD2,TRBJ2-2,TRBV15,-,TGTGCCACCAGCAGAACGGGACTAGCGGGAGGGAACACCGGGGAGCTGTTTTTT,CATSRTGLAGGNTGELFF
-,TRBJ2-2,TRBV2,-,TGTGCCAGCAATGGGCTCCTGAACACCGGGGAGCTGTTTTTT,CASNGLLNTGELFF
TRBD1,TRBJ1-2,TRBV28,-,TGTGCCAGCAGCACACAGGGGATCTATGGCTACACCTTC,CASSTQGIYGYTF
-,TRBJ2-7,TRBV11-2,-,TGTGCCAGCAGCTTAAGCCCCAGGGGATCCTACGAGCAGTACTTC,CASSLSPRGSYEQYF
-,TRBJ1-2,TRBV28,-,TGTGCCAGCAGCCCCCATCCCCCGAGTAACTATGGCTACACCTTC,CASSPHPPSNYGYTF
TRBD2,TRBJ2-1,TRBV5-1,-,TGCGCCAGTGTAGCGGGAGGGCCGGGCAATGAGCAGTTCTTC,CASVAGGPGNEQFF
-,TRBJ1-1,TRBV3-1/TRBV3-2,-,TGTGCCAGCAGCCGAACCCTAAACACTGAAGCTTTCTTT,CASSRTLNTEAFF
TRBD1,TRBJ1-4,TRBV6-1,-,TGTGCCAGCAGTGAAGGTAACAGGGGTAATGAAAAACTGTTTTTT,CASSEGNRGNEKLFF
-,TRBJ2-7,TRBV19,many,TGTGCCAGTAGTACCCAGAGGTCCTACGAGCAGTACTTC,CASSTQRSYEQYF